These 8 T cell receptor beta chains were all obtained from the same sample, sequenced in a study of breast tumors, draining lymph nodes, adjacent tissues. Axillary draining lymph nodes of breast cancer patients supplied the node samples. TCRdb passed the multiplex PCR reads through MiXCR, listing each CDR3 protein once. Among about 150,000 distinct CDR3 sequences, over 25% were seen once, and the ten largest hold roughly 2.2%. Sequencing was done on a sample of axillary lymph node tissue. The receptors were sampled from a female donor with breast cancer. Some clones in this sample may be carry-over from other donors' samples.

This sequence joins TRBV6-5 and TRBJ1-3, with no clear D. Germline V gives CDR1 MNHEY, CDR2 SVGAGI. Trimming took 4 bases from V and 3 from J, leaving 13 bases between them. The CDR3 consists of 15 residues. CDR3 protein: CASSSPVTDGNTIYF. The CDR3 DNA follows: TGTGCCAGCAGTTCCCCCGTGACGGATGGAAACACCATATATTTT.

Notes on this clonotype: A much larger clone is a single base away; this may be a read error. V is TRBV18 and J is TRBJ1-5, with unresolved D. Germline CDR1 reads KGHSH; CDR2 reads LQKENI. CDR3 length: 16 residues. V was trimmed by 3 bases and J by 9 bases, leaving 21 bases between them. In DNA, the CDR3 is TGTGCCAGCTCACCGGGTAGATCCGGTCTCATTCGGCCCCAGCATTTT. It codes for CASSPGRSGLIRPQHF.

This clonotype was counted at least ten times. The germline gene is not matched at one end of the junction; a read error may be the cause. V and J are TRBV7-7 and TRBJ2-3, with D tentatively TRBD1 or TRBD2 (5 bases each). The CDR3 contains 15 residues. Per germline, CDR1 SSHAT and CDR2 FNYEAQ (reference sequence). CDR3 DNA: TGTGCTAGCAGCTTGGGACCTTCGGAAACAGATACGCAGTATTTT. This translates into CASSLGPSETDTQYF.

This clonotype was recorded once. The CDR3 bases are TGCAGTGCGGGGGTTGCGGGGTACCAAGAGACCCAGTACTTC. As protein: CSAGVAGYQETQYF. This chain joins TRBV20-1 and TRBJ2-5; a weak D match, TRBD2 (6 bases). Germline lookup yields CDR1 DFQATT and CDR2 SNEGSKA (reference sequence). V shed 6 bases and J shed 0 bases, with 14 bases lying between them. The CDR3 spans 14 residues.

In this sample, this clonotype turned up once. J is TRBJ1-4 and V is TRBV20-1; a weak D match, TRBD1 (6 bases). This CDR3 comprises 14 residues. The V gene's germline CDR1 is DFQATT and CDR2 SNEGSKA (reference sequence). The V and J ends lost 3 bases and 7 bases respectively, with 15 bases between them. The CDR3 sequence is CSASERQQGEKLFF. Here the CDR3 DNA reads TGCAGTGCTAGTGAGAGACAACAGGGTGAAAAACTGTTTTTT.

The rearrangement uses TRBV6-2 or TRBV6-3 and TRBJ2-7; tentatively, D is TRBD2 (6 bases). Germline V gives CDR1 MNHEY, CDR2 SVGEGT. The CDR3 extends over 12 amino acids. CDR3 sequence: CATSDPDYEQCV. DNA of the CDR3: TGTGCCACCAGCGACCCGGACTACGAGCAGTGCGTC.

Notes on this clonotype: The conserved phenylalanine or tryptophan is not found at the CDR3 terminus, so this likely reflects a read error. It is unclear where the CDR3 begins or ends on the DNA, so no DNA is shown, and the CDR3 is as TCRdb lists it. The J gene is TRBJ1-6, the V gene TRBV11-2. 17 amino acids form the CDR3, both terminal residues included. CDR1 is SGHAT, CDR2 FQNNGV, per germline. CDR3 sequence: CASSSDRLSSYNSPLQS.

The genes are TRBV12-3 or TRBV12-4 and TRBJ2-2; 8 bases are a match to TRBD1. This CDR3 contains 14 residues. Losses at the gene ends were 8 bases for V and 5 bases for J; bases not matched to a gene: 7. DNA of the CDR3: TGTGCCAGCGGAATCACAGGGGGGACCGGGGAGCTGTTTTTT. Amino acids: CASGITGGTGELFF.